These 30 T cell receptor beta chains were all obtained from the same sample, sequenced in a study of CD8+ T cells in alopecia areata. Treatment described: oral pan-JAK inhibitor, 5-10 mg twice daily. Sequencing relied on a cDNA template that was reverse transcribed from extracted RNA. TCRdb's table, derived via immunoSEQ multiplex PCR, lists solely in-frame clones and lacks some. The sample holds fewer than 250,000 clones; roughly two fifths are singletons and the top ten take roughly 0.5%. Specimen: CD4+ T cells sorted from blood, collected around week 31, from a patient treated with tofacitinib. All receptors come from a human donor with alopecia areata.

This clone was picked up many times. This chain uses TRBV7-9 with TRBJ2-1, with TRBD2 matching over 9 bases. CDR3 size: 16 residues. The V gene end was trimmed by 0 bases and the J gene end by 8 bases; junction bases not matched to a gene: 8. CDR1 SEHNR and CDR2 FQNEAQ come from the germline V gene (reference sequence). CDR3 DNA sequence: TGTGCCAGCAGCTTAGCGCGGACTAGCGATACCGATGAGCAGTTCTTC. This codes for CASSLARTSDTDEQFF. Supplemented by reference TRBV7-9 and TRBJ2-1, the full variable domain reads DTGVSQNPRHKITKRGQNVTFRCDPISEHNRLYWYRQTLGQGPEFLTYFQNEAQLEKSRLLSDRFSAERPKGSFSTLEIQRTEQGDSAMYLCASSLARTSDTDEQFFGPGTRLTVL.

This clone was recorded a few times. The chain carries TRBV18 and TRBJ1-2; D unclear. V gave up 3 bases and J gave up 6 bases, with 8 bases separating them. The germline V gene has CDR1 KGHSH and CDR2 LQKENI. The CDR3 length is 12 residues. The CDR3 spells CASSPLGDGYTF. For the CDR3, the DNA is TGTGCCAGCTCACCGCTCGGGGATGGCTACACCTTC.

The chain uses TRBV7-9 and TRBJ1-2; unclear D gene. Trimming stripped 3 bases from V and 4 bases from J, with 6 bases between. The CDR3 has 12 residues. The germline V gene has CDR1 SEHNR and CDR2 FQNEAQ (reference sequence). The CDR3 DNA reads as TGTGCCAGCAGCTTTGACGGCTATGGCTACACCTTC. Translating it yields CASSFDGYGYTF. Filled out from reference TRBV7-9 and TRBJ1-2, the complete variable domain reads DTGVSQNPRHKITKRGQNVTFRCDPISEHNRLYWYRQTLGQGPEFLTYFQNEAQLEKSRLLSDRFSAERPKGSFSTLEIQRTEQGDSAMYLCASSFDGYGYTFGSGTRLTVV.

This chain's CDR3 is CASSSPNRNGYTF. CDR3 coding DNA: TGTGCCAGCAGCTCACCGAACAGGAATGGCTACACCTTC. The rearrangement uses TRBV7-9 and TRBJ1-2; possible D gene TRBD1, 5 bases. This CDR3 region has 13 residues. Germline CDR1 reads SEHNR; CDR2 reads FQNEAQ (reference sequence). Trimming shortened V by 4 bases and J by 6 bases, and 12 bases separated the two germline ends.

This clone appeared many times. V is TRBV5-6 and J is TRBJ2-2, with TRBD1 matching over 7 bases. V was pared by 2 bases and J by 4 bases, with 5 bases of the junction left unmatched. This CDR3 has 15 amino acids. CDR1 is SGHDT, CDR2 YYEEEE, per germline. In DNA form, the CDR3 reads TGTGCCAGCAGCTTACCTACAGGGGTCACCGGGGAGCTGTTTTTT. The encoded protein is CASSLPTGVTGELFF. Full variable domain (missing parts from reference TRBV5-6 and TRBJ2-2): DAGVTQSPTHLIKTRGQQVTLRCSPKSGHDTVSWYQQALGQGPQFIFQYYEEEERQRGNFPDRFSGHQFPNYSSELNVNALLLGDSALYLCASSLPTGVTGELFFGEGSRLTVL.

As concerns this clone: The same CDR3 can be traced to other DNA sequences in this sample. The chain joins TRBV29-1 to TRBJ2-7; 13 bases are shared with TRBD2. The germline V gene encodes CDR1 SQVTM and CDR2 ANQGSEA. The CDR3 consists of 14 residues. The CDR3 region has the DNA TGCAGTGCCCGGACTAGCGGGAGATTGCGCGAGCAGTACTTC. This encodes CSARTSGRLREQYF.

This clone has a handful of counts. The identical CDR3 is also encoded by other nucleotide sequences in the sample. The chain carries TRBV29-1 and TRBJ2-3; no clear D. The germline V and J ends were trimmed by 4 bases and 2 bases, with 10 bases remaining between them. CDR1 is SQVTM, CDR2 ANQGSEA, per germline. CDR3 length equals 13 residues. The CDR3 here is CSVAGRSTDTQYF. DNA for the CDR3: TGCAGCGTTGCAGGACGATCCACAGATACGCAGTATTTT.

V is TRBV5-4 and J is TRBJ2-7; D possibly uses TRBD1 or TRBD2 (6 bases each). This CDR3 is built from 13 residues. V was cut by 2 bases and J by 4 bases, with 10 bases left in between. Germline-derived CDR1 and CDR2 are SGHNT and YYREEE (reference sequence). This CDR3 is CASSFQGTYEQYF. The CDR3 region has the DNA TGTGCCAGCAGCTTCCAGGGGACTTACGAGCAGTACTTC.

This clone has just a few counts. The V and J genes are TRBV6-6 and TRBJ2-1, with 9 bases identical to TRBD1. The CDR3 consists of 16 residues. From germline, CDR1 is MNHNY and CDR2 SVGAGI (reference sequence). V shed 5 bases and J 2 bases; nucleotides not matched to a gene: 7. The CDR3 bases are TGTGCCAGCAGTGTTAACCGGGACAGGGCCTACAATGAGCAGTTCTTC. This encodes CASSVNRDRAYNEQFF.

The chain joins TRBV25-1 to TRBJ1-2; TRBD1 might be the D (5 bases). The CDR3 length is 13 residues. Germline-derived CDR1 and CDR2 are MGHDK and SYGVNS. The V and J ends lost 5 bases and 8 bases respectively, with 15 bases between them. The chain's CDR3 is CASSWAGTEGYTF. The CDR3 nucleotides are TGTGCCAGCAGTTGGGCAGGGACTGAGGGCTACACCTTC.

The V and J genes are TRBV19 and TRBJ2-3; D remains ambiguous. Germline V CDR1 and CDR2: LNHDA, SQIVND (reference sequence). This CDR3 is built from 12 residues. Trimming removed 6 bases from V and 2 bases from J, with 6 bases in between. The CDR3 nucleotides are TGTGCCAGTAGCCAGGCCACAGATACGCAGTATTTT. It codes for CASSQATDTQYF.

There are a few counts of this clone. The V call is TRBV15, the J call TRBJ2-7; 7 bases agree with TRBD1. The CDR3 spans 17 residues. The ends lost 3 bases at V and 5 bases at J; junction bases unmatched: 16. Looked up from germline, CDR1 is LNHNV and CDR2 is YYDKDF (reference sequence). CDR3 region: CATSRTRGGQGGHEQYF. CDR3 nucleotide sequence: TGTGCCACCAGCAGGACCCGTGGCGGGCAAGGGGGCCACGAGCAGTACTTC.

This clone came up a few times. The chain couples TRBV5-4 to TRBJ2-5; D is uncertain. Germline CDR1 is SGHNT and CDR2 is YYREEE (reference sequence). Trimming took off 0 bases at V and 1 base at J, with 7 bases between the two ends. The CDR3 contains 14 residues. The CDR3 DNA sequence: TGTGCCAGCAGCTTGGAAACAGCCCAAGAGACCCAGTACTTC. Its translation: CASSLETAQETQYF.

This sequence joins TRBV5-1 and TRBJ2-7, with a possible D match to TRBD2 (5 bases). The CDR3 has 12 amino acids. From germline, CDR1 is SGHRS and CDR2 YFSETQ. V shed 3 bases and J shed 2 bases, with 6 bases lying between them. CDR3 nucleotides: TGCGCCAGCAGCTCCGGGGCCTACGAGCAGTACTTC. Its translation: CASSSGAYEQYF.

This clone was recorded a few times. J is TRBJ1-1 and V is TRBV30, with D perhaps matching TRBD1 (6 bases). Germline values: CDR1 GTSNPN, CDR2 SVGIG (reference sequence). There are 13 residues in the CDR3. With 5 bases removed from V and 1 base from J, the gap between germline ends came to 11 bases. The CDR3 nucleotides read TGTGCCTGGGGGGGGACACCGAACACTGAAGCTTTCTTT. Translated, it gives CAWGGTPNTEAFF.

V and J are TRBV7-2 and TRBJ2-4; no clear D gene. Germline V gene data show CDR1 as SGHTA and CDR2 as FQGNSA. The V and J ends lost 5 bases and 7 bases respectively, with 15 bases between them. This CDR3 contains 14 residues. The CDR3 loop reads CASSPSNGRNIQYF. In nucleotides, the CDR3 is TGTGCCAGCAGCCCTAGTAACGGTCGGAACATTCAGTACTTC.

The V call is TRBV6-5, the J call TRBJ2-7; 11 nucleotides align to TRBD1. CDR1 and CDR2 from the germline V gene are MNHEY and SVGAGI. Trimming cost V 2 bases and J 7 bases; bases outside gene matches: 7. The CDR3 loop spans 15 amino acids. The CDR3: CASSYRDRGVFEQYF. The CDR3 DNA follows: TGTGCCAGCAGTTACCGGGACAGGGGGGTCTTTGAGCAGTACTTC.

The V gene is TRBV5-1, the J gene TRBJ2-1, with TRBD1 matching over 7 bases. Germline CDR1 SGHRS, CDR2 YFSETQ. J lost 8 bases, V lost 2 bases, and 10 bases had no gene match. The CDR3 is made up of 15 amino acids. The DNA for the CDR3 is TGCGCCAGCAGCTTCGGGACAGCGACTCTTGATGAGCAGTTCTTC. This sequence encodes CASSFGTATLDEQFF.

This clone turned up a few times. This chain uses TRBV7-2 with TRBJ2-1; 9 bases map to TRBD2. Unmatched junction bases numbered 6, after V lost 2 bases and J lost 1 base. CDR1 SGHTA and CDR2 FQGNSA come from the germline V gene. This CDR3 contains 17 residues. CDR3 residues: CASSLFRTSVSYNEQFF. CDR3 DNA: TGTGCCAGCAGCTTATTCCGGACTAGCGTTTCCTACAATGAGCAGTTCTTC.

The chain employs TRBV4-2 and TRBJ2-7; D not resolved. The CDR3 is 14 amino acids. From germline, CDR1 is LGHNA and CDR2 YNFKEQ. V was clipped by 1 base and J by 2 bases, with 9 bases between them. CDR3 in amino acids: CASSQGTVPYEQYF. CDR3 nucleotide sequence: TGTGCCAGCAGCCAAGGGACGGTGCCCTACGAGCAGTACTTC.

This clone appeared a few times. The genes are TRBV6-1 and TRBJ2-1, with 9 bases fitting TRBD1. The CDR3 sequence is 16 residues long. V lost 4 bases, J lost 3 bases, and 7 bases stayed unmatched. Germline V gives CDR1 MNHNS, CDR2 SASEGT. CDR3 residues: CASSASDRGVYNEQFF. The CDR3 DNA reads TGTGCCAGCAGTGCCTCTGACAGGGGGGTCTACAATGAGCAGTTCTTC.

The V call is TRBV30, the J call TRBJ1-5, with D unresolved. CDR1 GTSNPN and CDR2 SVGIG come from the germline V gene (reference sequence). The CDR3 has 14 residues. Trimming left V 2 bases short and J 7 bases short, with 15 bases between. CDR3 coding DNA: TGTGCCTGGAGTCTGCCATGGGATGGCCAGCCCCAGCATTTT. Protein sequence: CAWSLPWDGQPQHF.

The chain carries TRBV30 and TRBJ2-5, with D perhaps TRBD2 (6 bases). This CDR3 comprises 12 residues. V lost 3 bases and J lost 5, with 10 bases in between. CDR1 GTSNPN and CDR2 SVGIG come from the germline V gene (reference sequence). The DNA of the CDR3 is TGTGCCTGGAGCGGGAGTGCGGAGACCCAGTACTTC. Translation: CAWSGSAETQYF.

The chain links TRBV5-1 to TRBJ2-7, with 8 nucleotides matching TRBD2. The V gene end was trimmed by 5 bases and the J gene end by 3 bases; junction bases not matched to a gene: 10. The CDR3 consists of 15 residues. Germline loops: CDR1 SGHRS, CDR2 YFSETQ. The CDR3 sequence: CASRLTQREFYEQYF. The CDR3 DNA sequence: TGCGCCAGCAGATTGACCCAGCGGGAGTTCTACGAGCAGTACTTC.

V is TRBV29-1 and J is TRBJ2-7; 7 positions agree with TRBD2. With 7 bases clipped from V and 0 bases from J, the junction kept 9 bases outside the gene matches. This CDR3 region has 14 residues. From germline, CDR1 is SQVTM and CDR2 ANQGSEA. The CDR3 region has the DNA TGCAGCGCCCGAATCGGGGGGACCTCCTACGAGCAGTACTTC. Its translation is CSARIGGTSYEQYF.

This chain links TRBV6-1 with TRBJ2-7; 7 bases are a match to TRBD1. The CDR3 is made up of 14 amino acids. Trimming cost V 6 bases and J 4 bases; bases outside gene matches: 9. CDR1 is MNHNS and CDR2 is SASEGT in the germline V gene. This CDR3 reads CASSRGQQDYEQYF. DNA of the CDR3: TGTGCCAGCAGCCGGGGACAGCAAGATTACGAGCAGTACTTC.

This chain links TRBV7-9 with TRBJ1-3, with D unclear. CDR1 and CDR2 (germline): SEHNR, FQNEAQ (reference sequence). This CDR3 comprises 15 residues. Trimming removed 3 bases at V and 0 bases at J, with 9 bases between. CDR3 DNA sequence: TGTGCCAGCAGCTTTTTCACAGCCTCTGGAAACACCATATATTTT. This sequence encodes CASSFFTASGNTIYF.

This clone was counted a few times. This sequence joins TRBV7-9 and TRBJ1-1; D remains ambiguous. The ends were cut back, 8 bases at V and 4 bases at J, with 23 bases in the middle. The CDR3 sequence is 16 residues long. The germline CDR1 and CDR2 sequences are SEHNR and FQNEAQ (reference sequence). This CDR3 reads CASESLGRAPFTEAFF. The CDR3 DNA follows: TGTGCCAGCGAGAGCTTAGGGAGAGCACCCTTCACTGAAGCTTTCTTT.

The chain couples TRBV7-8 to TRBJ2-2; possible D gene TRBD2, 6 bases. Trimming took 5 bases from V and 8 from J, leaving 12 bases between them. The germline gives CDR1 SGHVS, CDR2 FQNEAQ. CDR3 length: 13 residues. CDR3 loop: CASSPRGMGELFF. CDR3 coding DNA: TGTGCCAGCAGCCCTCGGGGGATGGGGGAGCTGTTTTTT.

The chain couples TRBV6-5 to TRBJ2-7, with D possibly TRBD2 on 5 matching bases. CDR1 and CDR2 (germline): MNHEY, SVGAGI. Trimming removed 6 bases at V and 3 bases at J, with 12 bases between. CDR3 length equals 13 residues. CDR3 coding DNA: TGTGCCAGCAGCATCCTCGGGAACTACGAGCAGTACTTC. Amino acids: CASSILGNYEQYF.